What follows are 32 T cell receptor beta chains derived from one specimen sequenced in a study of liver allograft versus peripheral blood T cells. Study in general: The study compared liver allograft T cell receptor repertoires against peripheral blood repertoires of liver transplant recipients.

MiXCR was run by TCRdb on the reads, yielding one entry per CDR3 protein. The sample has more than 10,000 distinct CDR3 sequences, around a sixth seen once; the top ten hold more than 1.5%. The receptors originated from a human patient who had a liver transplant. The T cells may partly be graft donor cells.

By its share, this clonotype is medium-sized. The CDR3 loop reads CAISGDTYNSPLHF. The CDR3 DNA is TGTGCCATCAGTGGGGACACTTATAATTCACCCCTCCACTTT. The chain carries TRBV10-3 and TRBJ1-6; TRBD1 might be the D (6 bases). The CDR3 sequence is 14 residues long. In germline, CDR1 is ENHRY, CDR2 SYGVKD. The V end was cut by 4 bases, the J end by 4 bases, with 8 bases between.

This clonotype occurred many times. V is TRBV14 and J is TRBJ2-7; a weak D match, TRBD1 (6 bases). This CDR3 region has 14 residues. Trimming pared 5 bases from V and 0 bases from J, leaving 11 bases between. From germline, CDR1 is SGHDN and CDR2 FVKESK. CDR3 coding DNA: TGTGCCAGCAGCGTAATACAGGGCTCCTACGAGCAGTACTTC. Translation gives CASSVIQGSYEQYF.

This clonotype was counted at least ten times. The CDR3 region has the DNA TGTGCCAGCAGTTTATCCACAGTGGTTGAGCACCCCGGGAAAGCTTTCTTT. Its protein is CASSLSTVVEHPGKAFF. The V call is TRBV27, the J call TRBJ1-1; D is unresolved. CDR1 and CDR2 from the germline V gene are MNHEY and SMNVEV (reference sequence). The V end was cut by 0 bases, the J end by 9 bases, with 23 bases between. The CDR3 has 17 amino acids.

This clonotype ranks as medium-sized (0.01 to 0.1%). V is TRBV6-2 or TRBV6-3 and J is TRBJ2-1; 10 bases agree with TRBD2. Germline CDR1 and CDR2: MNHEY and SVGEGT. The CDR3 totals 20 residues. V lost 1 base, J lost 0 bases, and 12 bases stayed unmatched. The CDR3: CASSYWTSGPSLSSYNEQFF. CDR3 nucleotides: TGTGCCAGCAGTTACTGGACTAGCGGCCCCTCCCTAAGCTCCTACAATGAGCAGTTCTTC.

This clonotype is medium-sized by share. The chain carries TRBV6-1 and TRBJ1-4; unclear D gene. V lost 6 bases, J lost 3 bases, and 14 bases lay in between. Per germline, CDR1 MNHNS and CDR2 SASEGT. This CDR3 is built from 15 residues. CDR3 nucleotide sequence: TGTGCCAGCAGGCCGGACGGTTTCTCTAATGAAAAACTGTTTTTT. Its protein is CASRPDGFSNEKLFF.

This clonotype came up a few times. CDR3 DNA sequence: TGTGCCAGCAGCGGCGGGACAGCTAATTCACCCCTCCACTTT. Residues: CASSGGTANSPLHF. The rearrangement joins TRBV5-5 to TRBJ1-6, with 7 bases fitting TRBD1. The CDR3 loop spans 14 amino acids. Looked up from germline, CDR1 is SGHKS and CDR2 is YYEKEE (reference sequence). V trimming: 4 bases; J trimming: 6 bases; junction bases outside the gene matches: 4. Full variable domain (outside the CDR3, taken from reference TRBV5-5 and TRBJ1-6): DAGVTQSPTHLIKTRGQQVTLRCSPISGHKSVSWYQQVLGQGPQFIFQYYEKEERGRGNFPDRFSARQFPNYSSELNVNALLLGDSALYLCASSGGTANSPLHFGNGTRLTVT.

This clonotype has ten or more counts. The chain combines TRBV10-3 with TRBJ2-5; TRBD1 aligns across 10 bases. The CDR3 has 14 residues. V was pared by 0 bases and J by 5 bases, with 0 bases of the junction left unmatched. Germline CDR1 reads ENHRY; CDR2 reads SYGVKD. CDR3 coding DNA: TGTGCCATCAGTGAGTCGGGACAGGGGGAGACCCAGTACTTC. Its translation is CAISESGQGETQYF.

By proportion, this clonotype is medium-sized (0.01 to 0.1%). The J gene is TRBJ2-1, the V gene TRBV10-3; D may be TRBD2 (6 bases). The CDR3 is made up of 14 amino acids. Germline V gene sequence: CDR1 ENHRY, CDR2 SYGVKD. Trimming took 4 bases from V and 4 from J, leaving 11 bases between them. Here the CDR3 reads CAISASGLYNEQFF. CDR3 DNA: TGTGCCATCAGTGCCAGCGGGTTGTACAATGAGCAGTTCTTC.

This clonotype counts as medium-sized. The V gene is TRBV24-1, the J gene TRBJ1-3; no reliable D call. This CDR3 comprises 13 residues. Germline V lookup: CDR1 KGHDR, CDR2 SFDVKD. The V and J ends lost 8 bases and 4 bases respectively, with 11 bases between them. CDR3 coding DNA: TGTGCCACCAAGGGAGCTGAAGGAAACACCATATATTTT. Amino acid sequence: CATKGAEGNTIYF.

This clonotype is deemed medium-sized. The chain's CDR3 is CASSSGGRSLILDSPLHF. For the CDR3, the DNA is TGTGCCAGCAGTTCAGGGGGAAGGAGCCTGATCCTGGATTCACCCCTCCACTTT. The chain recombines TRBV27 with TRBJ1-6; 7 bases match TRBD1. V gave up 4 bases and J gave up 8 bases; unmatched junction bases: 17. The CDR3 runs to 18 residues. Germline V gene data show CDR1 as MNHEY and CDR2 as SMNVEV (reference sequence).

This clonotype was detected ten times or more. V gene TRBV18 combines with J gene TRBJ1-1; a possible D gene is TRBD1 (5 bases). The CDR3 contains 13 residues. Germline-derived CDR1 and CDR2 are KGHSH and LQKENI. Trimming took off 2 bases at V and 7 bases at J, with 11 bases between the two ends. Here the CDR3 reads CASSPAGGFEAFF. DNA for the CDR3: TGTGCCAGCTCACCAGCCGGGGGGTTTGAAGCTTTCTTT. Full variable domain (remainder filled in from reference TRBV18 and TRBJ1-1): NAGVMQNPRHLVRRRGQEARLRCSPMKGHSHVYWYRQLPEEGLKFMVYLQKENIIDESGMPKERFSAEFPKEGPSILRIQQVVRGDSAAYFCASSPAGGFEAFFGQGTRLTVV.

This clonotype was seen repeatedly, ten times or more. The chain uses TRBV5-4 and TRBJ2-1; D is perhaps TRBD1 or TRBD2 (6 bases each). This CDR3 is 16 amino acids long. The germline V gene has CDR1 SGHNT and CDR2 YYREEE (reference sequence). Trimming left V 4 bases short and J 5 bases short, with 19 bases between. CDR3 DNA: TGTGCCAGCAGCGAGGGGGGACGAAAGCTTAACAATGAGCAGTTCTTC. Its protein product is CASSEGGRKLNNEQFF.

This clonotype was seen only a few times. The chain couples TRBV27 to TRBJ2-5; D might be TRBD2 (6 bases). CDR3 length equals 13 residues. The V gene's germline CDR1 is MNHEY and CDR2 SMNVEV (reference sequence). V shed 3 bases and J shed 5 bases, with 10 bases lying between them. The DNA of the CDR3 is TGTGCCAGCAGTTTTAGGAGCGGGGAGACCCAGTACTTC. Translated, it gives CASSFRSGETQYF.

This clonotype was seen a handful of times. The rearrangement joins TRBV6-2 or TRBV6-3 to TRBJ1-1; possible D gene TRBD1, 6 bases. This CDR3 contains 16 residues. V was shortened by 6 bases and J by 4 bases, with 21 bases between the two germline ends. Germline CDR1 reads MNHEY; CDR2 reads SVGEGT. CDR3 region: CASSRISTGIGTEAFF. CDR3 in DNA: TGTGCCAGCAGCCGAATCTCCACAGGGATCGGCACTGAAGCTTTCTTT.

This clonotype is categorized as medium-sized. CDR3 DNA sequence: TGTGCCATCAAGGGGGGGCGCGATGGTGATGAGCAGTTCTTC. This translates into CAIKGGRDGDEQFF. The chain employs TRBV10-3 and TRBJ2-1, with D perhaps matching TRBD2 (7 bases). The V gene lost 7 bases and the J gene lost 8 bases, with 18 bases spanning the gap. There are 14 residues in the CDR3. The V gene's germline CDR1 is ENHRY and CDR2 SYGVKD.

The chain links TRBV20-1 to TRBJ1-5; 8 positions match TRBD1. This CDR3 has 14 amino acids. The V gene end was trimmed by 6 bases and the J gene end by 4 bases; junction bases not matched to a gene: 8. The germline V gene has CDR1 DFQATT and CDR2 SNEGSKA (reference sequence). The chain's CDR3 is CSAEGQAINQPQHF. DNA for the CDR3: TGCAGTGCGGAGGGACAGGCGATTAATCAGCCCCAGCATTTT.

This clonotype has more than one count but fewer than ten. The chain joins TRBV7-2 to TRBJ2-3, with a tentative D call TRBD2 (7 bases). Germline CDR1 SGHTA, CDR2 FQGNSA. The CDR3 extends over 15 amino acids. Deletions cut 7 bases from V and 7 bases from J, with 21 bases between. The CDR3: CASTPSGGGGNTQYF. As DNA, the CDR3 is TGTGCCAGCACCCCGAGCGGAGGGGGGGGAAATACGCAGTATTTT.

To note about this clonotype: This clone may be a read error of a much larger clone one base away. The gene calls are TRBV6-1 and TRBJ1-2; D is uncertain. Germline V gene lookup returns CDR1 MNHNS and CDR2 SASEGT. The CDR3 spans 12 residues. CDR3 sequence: CACSEVGDGYTF. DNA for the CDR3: TGTGCCTGCAGTGAAGTTGGAGATGGCTACACCTTC.

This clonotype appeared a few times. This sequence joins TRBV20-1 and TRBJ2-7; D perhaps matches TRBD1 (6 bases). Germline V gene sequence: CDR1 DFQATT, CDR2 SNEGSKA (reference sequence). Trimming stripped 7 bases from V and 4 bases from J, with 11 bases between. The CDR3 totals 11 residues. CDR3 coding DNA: TGCAGTGGTACAGGGCGGTACGAGCAGTACTTC. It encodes CSGTGRYEQYF.

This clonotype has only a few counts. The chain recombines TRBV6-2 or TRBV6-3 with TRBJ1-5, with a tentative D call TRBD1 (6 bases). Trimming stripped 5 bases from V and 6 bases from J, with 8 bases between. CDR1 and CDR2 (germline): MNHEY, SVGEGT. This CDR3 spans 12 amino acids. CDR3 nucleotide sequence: TGTGCCAGCAGTGGACAGTTTCAGCCCCAGCATTTT. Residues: CASSGQFQPQHF.

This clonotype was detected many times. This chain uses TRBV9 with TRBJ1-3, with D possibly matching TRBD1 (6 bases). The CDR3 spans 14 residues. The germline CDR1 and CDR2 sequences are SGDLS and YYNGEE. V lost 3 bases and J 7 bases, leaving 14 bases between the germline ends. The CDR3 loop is CASSEGGFRNTIYF. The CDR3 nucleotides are TGTGCCAGCAGCGAGGGGGGGTTCCGGAACACCATATATTTT. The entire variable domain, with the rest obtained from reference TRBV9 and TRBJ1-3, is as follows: DSGVTQTPKHLITATGQRVTLRCSPRSGDLSVYWYQQSLDQGLQFLIQYYNGEERAKGNILERFSAQQFPDLHSELNLSSLELGDSALYFCASSEGGFRNTIYFGEGSWLTVV.

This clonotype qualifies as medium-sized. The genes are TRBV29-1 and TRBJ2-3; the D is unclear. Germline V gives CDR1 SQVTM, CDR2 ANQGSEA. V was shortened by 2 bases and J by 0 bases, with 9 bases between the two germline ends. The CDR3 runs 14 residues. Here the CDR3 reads CSVESRPSTDTQYF. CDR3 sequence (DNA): TGCAGCGTTGAATCCAGGCCGAGCACAGATACGCAGTATTTT.

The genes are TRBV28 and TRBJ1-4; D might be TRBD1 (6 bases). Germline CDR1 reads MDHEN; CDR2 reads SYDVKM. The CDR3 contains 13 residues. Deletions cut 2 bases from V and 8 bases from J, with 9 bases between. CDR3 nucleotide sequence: TGTGCCAGCAGTTTACCAGGGACAGAAAAACTGTTTTTT. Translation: CASSLPGTEKLFF.

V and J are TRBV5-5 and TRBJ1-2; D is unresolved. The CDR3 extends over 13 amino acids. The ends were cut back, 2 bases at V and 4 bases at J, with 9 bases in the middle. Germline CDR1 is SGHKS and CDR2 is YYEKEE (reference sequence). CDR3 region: CASSFGESYGYTF. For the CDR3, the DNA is TGTGCCAGCAGCTTTGGGGAGAGCTATGGCTACACCTTC.

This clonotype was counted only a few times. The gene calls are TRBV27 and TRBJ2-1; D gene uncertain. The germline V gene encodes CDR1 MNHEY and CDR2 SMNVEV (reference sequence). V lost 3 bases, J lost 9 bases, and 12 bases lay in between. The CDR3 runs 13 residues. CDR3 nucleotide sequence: TGTGCCAGCAGTTTTATGTTGCGTACTGAGCAGTTCTTC. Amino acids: CASSFMLRTEQFF.

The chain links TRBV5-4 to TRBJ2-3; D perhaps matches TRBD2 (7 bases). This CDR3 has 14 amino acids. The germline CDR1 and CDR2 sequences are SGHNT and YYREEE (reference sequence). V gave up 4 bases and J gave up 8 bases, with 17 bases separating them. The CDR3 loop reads CASSGLGGQGTQYF. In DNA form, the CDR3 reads TGTGCCAGCAGCGGACTAGGGGGGCAGGGTACGCAGTATTTT.

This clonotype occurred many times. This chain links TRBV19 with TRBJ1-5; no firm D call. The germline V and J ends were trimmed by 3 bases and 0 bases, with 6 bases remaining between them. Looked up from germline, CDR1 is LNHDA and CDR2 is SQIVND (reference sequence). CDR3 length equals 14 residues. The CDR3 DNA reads TGTGCCAGTAGTATGCAGTATAGCAATCAGCCCCAGCATTTT. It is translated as CASSMQYSNQPQHF.

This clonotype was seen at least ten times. CDR3 nucleotides: TGTGCCAGCAGTTACCGGGGGGGCAATCAGCCCCAGCATTTT. It specifies CASSYRGGNQPQHF. This rearrangement joins TRBV6-5 to TRBJ1-5, with a tentative D call TRBD1 (5 bases). In germline, CDR1 is MNHEY, CDR2 SVGAGI. The V gene lost 2 bases and the J gene lost 2 bases, with 7 bases spanning the gap. The CDR3 is 14 amino acids.

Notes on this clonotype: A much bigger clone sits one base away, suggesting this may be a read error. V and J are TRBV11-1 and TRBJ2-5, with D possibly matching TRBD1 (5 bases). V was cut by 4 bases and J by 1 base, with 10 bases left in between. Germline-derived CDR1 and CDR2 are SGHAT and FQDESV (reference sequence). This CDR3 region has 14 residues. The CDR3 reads CASSSSRAQETQYF. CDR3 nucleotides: TGTGCCAGCAGCTCCTCCAGGGCCCAAGAGACCCAGTACTTC.

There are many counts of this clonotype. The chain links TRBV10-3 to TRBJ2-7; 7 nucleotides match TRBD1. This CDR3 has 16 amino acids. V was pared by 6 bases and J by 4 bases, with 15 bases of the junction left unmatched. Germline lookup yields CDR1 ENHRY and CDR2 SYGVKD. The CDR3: CAIRPGYGQVSYEQYF. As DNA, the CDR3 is TGTGCCATCAGACCCGGCTACGGACAGGTTTCTTACGAGCAGTACTTC.

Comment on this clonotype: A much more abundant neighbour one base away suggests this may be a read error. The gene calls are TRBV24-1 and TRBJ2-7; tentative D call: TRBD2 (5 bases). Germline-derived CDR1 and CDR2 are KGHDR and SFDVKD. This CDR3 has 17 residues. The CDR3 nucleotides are TGTGCCACCAGTGATTTTCCCAAGCCGGGATCTCCCTACGAGAAGTACTTC. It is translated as CATSDFPKPGSPYEKYF.

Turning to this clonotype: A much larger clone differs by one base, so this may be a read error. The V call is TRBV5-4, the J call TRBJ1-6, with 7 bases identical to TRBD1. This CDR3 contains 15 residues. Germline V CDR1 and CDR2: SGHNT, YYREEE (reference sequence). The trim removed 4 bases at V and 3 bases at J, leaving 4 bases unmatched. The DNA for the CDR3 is TGTGCCAGCAGCAACGGGACAGACTATAATTCACCCCTCCACTTT. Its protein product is CASSNGTDYNSPLHF.